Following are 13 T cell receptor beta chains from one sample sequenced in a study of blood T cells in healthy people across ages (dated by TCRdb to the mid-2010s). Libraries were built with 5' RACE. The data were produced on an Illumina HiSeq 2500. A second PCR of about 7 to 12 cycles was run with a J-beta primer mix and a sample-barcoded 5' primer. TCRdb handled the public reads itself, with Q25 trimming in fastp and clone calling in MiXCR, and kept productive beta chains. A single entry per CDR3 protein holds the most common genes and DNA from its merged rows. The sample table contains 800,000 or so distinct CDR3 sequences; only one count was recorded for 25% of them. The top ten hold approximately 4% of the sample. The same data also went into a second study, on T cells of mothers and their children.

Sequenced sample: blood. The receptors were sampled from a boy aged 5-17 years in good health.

The CDR3 here is CATSRNTGAQETQYF. The CDR3 DNA is TGTGCCACCAGCAGAAACACAGGCGCACAAGAGACCCAGTACTTC. The chain links TRBV15 to TRBJ2-5; tentative D call: TRBD1 (5 bases). CDR1 LNHNV and CDR2 YYDKDF come from the germline V gene (reference sequence). Trimming removed 2 bases from V and 2 bases from J, with 12 bases in between. The CDR3 is made up of 15 amino acids.

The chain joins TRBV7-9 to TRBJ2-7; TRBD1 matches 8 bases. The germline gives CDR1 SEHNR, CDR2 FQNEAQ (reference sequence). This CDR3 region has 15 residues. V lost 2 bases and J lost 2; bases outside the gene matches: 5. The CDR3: CASSLQGAVPYEQYF. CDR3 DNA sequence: TGTGCCAGCAGCTTACAGGGGGCAGTTCCCTACGAGCAGTACTTC.

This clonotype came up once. In nucleotides, the CDR3 is TGCGCCAGCAGCCAACAAGAAAGGACAGTTGTGGAGACCCAGTACTTC. This translates into CASSQQERTVVETQYF. The rearrangement joins TRBV4-1 to TRBJ2-5; D possibly corresponds to TRBD1 (6 bases). Germline-derived CDR1 and CDR2 are MGHRA and YSYEKL. The CDR3 loop spans 16 amino acids. V lost 2 bases and J lost 5, with 18 bases in between.

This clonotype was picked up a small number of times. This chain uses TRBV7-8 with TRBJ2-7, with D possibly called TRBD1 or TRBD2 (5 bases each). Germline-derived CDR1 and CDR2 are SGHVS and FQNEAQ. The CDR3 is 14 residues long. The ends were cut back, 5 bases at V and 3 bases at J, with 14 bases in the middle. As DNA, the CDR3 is TGTGCCAGCAGCGTGAGGGACGGGCTCTACGAGCAGTACTTC. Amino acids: CASSVRDGLYEQYF.

The CDR3 reads CASSLSSGDRAYEQYF. The CDR3 nucleotides read TGCGCCAGCAGCTTGAGCTCCGGGGACAGGGCCTACGAGCAGTACTTC. This rearrangement joins TRBV5-1 to TRBJ2-7; 9 bases agree with TRBD1. V trimming: 1 base; J trimming: 2 bases; junction bases outside the gene matches: 7. The CDR3 consists of 16 residues. From germline, CDR1 is SGHRS and CDR2 YFSETQ.

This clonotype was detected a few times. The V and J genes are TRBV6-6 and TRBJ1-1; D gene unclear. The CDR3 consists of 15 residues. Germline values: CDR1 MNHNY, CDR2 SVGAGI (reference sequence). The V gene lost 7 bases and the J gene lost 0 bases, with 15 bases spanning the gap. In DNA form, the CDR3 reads TGTGCCAGCACCCCACGGCAGGTTATGAACACTGAAGCTTTCTTT. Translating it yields CASTPRQVMNTEAFF.

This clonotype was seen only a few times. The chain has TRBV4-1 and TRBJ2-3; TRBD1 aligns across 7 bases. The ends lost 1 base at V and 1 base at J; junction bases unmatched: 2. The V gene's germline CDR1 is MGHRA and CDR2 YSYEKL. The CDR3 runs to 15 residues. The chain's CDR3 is CASSQVGGGTDTQYF. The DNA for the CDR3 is TGCGCCAGCAGCCAAGTAGGGGGCGGCACAGATACGCAGTATTTT.

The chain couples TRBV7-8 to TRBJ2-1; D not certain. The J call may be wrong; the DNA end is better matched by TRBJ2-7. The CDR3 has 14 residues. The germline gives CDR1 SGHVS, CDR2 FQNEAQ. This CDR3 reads CASSLVWGGDEQYF. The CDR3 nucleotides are TGTGCCAGCAGCTTAGTCTGGGGTGGGGACGAGCAGTACTTC.

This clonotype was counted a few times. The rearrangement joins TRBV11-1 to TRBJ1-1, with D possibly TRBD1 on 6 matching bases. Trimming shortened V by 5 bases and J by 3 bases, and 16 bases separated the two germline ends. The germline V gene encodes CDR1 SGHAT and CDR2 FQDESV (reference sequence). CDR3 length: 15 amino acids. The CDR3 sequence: CASSPSYGGHTEAFF. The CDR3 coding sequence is TGTGCCAGCAGCCCAAGTTACGGGGGCCACACTGAAGCTTTCTTT.

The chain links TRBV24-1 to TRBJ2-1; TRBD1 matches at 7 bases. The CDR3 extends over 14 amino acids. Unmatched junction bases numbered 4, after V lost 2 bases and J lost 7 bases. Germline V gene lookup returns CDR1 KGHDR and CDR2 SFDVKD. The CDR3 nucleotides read TGTGCCACCAGTGATTCCTCGGGACAGAATGAGCAGTTCTTC. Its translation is CATSDSSGQNEQFF.

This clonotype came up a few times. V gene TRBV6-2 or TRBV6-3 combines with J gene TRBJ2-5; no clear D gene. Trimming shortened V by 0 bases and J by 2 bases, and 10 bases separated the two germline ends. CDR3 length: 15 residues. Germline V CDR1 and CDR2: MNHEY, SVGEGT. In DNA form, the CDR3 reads TGTGCCAGCAGTTACTCGGGGTATCCTCAAGAGACCCAGTACTTC. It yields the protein CASSYSGYPQETQYF.

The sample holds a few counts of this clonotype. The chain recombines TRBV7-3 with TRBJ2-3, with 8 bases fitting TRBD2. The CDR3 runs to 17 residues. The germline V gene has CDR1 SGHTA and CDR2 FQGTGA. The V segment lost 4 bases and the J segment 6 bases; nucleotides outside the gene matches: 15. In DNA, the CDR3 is TGTGCCAGCAGCTCCCCAGCGGGAGATGGGGTTTCGGATACGCAGTATTTT. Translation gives CASSSPAGDGVSDTQYF.

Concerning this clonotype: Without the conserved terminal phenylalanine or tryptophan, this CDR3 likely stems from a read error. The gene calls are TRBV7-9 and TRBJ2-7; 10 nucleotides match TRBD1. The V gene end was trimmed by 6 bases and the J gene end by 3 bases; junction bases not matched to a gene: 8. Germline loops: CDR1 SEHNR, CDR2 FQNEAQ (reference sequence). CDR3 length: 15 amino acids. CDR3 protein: CASSQVGTGVYEQYS. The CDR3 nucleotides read TGTGCCAGCAGTCAGGTCGGGACAGGGGTCTACGAGCAGTACTCC.